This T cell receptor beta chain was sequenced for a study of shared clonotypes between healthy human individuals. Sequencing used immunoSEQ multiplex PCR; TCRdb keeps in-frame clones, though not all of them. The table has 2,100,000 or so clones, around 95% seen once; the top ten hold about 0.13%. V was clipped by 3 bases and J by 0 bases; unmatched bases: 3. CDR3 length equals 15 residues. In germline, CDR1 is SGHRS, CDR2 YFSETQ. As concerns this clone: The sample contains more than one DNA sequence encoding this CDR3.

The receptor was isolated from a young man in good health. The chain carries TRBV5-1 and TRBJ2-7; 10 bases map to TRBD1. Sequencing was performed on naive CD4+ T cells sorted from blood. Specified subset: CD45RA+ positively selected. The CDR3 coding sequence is TGCGCCAGCAGCTCCGGGACAGGGGTCTCCTACGAGCAGTACTTC. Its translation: CASSSGTGVSYEQYF.